The T cell receptor beta chain described here comes from a study of PD-1 blockade in classical Hodgkin lymphoma. Study-level results: The study reported lower baseline TCR diversity in newly diagnosed patients than in healthy donors.

On this clone itself: What it recognizes is unknown.

Time point in this sample: newly diagnosed, previously untreated cHL patient sample. Trimming took 1 base from V and 0 from J; bases not matched to a gene: 3. Germline CDR1 is SGHTA and CDR2 is FQGNSA. The CDR3 sequence is 17 residues long. Some clones are missing from TCRdb's copy, which holds only in-frame ones; the method was immunoSEQ multiplex PCR. This sample has tens of thousands of clones, with 80% to 95% found just once. Source material: peripheral blood mononuclear cells (PBMCs). This clonotype was sampled from a human donor with classical Hodgkin lymphoma. The gene calls are TRBV7-2 and TRBJ2-3, with 11 nucleotides matching TRBD2. CDR3 protein: CASSLVAGGLSTDTQYF. The CDR3, as DNA: TGTGCCAGCAGCTTAGTAGCGGGAGGGTTAAGCACAGATACGCAGTATTTT.